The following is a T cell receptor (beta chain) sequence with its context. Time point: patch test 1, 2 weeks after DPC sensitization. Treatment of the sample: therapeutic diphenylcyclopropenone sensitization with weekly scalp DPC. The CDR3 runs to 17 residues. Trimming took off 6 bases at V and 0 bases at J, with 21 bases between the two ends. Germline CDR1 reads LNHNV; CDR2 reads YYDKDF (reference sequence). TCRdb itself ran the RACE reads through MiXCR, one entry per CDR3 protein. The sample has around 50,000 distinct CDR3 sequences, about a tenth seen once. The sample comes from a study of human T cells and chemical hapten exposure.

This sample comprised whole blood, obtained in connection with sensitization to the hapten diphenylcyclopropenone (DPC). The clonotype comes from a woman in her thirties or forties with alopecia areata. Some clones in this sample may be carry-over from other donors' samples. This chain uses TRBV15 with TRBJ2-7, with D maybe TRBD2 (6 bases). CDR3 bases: TGTGCCACCAGTACTCCCGGGAGCAGTGCCAGCTCCTACGAGCAGTACTTC. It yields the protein CATSTPGSSASSYEQYF. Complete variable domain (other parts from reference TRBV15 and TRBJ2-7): DAMVIQNPRYQVTQFGKPVTLSCSQTLNHNVMYWYQQKSSQAPKLLFHYYDKDFNNEADTPDNFQSRRPNTSFCFLDIRSPGLGDTAMYLCATSTPGSSASSYEQYFGPGTRLTVT.